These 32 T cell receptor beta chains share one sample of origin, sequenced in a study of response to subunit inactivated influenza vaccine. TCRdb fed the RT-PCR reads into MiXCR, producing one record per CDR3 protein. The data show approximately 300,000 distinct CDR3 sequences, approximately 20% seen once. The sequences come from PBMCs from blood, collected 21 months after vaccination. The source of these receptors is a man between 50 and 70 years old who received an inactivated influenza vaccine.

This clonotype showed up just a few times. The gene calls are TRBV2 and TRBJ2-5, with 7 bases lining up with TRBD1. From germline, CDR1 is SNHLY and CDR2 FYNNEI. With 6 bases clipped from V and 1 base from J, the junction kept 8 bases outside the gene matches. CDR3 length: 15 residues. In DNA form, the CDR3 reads TGTGCCAGCAGAGAACAGGGGACCCTCCAAGAGACCCAGTACTTC. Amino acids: CASREQGTLQETQYF.

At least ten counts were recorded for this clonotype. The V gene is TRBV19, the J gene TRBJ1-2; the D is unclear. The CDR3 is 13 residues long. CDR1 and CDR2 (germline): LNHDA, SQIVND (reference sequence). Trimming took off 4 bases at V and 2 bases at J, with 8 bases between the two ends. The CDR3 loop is CASSTGGNYGYTF. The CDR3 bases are TGTGCCAGTAGTACCGGAGGGAACTATGGCTACACCTTC.

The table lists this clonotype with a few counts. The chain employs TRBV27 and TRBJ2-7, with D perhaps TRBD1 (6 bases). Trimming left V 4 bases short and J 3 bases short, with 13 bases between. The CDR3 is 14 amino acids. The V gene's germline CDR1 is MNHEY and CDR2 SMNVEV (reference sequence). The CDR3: CASSSGAGDYEQYF. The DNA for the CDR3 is TGTGCCAGCAGTTCAGGGGCAGGGGACTACGAGCAGTACTTC.

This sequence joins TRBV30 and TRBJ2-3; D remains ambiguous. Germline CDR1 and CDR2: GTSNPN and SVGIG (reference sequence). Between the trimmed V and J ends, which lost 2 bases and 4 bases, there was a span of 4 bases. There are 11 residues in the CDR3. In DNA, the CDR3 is TGTGCCTGGAGTAGATCAGATACGCAGTATTTT. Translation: CAWSRSDTQYF.

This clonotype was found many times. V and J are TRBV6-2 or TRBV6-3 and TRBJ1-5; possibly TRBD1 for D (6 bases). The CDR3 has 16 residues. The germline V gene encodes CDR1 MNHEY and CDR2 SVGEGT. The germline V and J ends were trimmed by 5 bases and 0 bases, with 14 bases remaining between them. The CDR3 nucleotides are TGTGCCAGCAGTCTTACAGGGTACAATAGCAATCAGCCCCAGCATTTT. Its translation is CASSLTGYNSNQPQHF.

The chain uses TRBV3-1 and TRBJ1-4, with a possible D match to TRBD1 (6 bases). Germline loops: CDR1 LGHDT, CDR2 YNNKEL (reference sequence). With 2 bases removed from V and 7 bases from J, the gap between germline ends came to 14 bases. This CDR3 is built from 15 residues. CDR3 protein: CASSQYTGRGEKLFF. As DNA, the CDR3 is TGTGCCAGCAGCCAATACACAGGGCGGGGTGAAAAACTGTTTTTT. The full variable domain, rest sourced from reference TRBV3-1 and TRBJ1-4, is DTAVSQTPKYLVTQMGNDKSIKCEQNLGHDTMYWYKQDSKKFLKIMFSYNNKELIINETVPNRFSPKSPDKAHLNLHINSLELGDSAVYFCASSQYTGRGEKLFFGSGTQLSVL.

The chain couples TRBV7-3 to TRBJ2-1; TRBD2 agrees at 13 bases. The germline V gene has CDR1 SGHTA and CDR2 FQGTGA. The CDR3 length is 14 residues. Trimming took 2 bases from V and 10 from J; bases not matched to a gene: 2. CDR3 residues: CASSLGLAGDEQFF. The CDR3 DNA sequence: TGTGCCAGCAGCTTAGGACTAGCGGGAGACGAGCAGTTCTTC. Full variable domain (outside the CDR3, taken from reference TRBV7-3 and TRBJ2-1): GAGVSQTPSNKVTEKGKYVELRCDPISGHTALYWYRQSLGQGPEFLIYFQGTGAADDSGLPNDRFFAVRPEGSVSTLKIQRTERGDSAVYLCASSLGLAGDEQFFGPGTRLTVL.

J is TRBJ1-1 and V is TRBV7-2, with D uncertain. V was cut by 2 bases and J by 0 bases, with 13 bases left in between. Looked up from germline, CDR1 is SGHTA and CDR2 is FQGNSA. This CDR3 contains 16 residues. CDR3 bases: TGTGCCAGCAGCTTAAGGGAAACGGGGATGAACACTGAAGCTTTCTTT. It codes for CASSLRETGMNTEAFF. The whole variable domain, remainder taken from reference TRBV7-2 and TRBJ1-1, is GAGVSQSPSNKVTEKGKDVELRCDPISGHTALYWYRQSLGQGLEFLIYFQGNSAPDKSGLPSDRFSAERTGGSVSTLTIQRTQQEDSAVYLCASSLRETGMNTEAFFGQGTRLTVV.

CDR3 protein: CASSQVSRGNTEAFF. CDR3 coding DNA: TGTGCCAGCAGCCAAGTAAGCAGGGGGAACACTGAAGCTTTCTTT. This chain uses TRBV3-1 with TRBJ1-1; tentatively, D is TRBD1 (6 bases). V was clipped by 1 base and J by 1 base, with 10 bases between them. This CDR3 has 15 amino acids. CDR1 is LGHDT, CDR2 YNNKEL, per germline (reference sequence).

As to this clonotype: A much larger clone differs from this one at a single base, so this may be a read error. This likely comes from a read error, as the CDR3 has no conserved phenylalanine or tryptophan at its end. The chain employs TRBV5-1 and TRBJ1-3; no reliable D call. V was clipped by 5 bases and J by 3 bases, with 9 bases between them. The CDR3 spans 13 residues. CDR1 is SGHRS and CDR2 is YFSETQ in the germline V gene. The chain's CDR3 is CASRAEGGNTIYL. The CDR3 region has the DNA TGCGCCAGCAGGGCTGAAGGTGGAAACACCATATATCTT.

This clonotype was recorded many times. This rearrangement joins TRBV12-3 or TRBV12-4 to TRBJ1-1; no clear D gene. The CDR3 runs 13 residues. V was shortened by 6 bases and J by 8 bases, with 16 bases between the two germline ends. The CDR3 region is CASRPRLDGEAFF. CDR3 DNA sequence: TGTGCCAGCAGACCTCGACTCGACGGAGAAGCTTTCTTT.

CDR3 sequence reads: CAWSVNVYTGELFF. CDR3 DNA: TGTGCCTGGAGTGTAAATGTTTACACCGGGGAGCTGTTTTTT. The genes are TRBV30 and TRBJ2-2; D call uncertain. This CDR3 is built from 14 residues. V lost 0 bases and J lost 3, with 8 bases in between. Germline CDR1 reads GTSNPN; CDR2 reads SVGIG (reference sequence). The variable domain in full, completed from reference TRBV30 and TRBJ2-2, reads SQTIHQWPATLVQPVGSPLSLECTVEGTSNPNLYWYRQAAGRGLQLLFYSVGIGQISSEVPQNLSASRPQDRQFILSSKKLLLSDSGFYLCAWSVNVYTGELFFGEGSRLTVL.

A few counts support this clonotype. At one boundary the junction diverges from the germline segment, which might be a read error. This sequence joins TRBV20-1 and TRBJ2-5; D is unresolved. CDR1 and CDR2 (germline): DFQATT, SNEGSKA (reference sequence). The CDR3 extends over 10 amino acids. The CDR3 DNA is TGCAGTGCGCTAGGGAATGATAGAGGCTTC. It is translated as CSALGNDRGF.

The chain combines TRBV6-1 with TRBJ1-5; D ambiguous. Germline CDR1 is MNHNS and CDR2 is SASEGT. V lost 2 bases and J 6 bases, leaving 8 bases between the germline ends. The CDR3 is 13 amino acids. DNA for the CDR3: TGTGCCAGCAGTGAACTAGGGATTCAGCCCCAGCATTTT. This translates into CASSELGIQPQHF.

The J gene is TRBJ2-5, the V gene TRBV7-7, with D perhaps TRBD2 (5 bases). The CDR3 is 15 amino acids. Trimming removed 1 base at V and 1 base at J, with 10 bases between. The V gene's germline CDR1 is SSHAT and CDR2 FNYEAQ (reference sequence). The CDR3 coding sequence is TGTGCCAGCAGCTTAGGGAGCGGCCCCCAAGAGACCCAGTACTTC. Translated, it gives CASSLGSGPQETQYF.

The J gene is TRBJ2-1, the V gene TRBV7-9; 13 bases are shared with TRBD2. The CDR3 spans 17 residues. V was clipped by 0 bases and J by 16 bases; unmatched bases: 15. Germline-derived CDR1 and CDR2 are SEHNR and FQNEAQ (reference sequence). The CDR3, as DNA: TGTGCCAGCAGCTTAGCGGAATTAACTAGCGGGAGGGCCATCGCTTTCTTC. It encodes CASSLAELTSGRAIAFF. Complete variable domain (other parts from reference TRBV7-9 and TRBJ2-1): DTGVSQNPRHKITKRGQNVTFRCDPISEHNRLYWYRQTLGQGPEFLTYFQNEAQLEKSRLLSDRFSAERPKGSFSTLEIQRTEQGDSAMYLCASSLAELTSGRAIAFFGPGTRLTVL.

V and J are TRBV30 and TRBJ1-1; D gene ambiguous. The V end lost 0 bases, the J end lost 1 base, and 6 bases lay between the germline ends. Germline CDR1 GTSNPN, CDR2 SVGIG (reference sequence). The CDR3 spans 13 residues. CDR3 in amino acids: CAWSVGRNTEAFF. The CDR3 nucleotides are TGTGCCTGGAGTGTAGGGAGGAACACTGAAGCTTTCTTT.

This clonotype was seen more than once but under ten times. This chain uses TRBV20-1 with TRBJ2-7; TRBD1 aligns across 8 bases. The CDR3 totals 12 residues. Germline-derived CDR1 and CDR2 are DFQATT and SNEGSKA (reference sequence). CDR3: CSVQGEVYEQYF. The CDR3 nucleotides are TGCAGCGTACAGGGGGAGGTATACGAGCAGTACTTC.

The CDR3 loop is CASNSAAGGNSPLHF. The CDR3 DNA is TGTGCCAGCAACTCTGCGGCAGGGGGCAATTCACCCCTCCACTTT. This chain links TRBV2 with TRBJ1-6, with 8 bases aligning to TRBD1. CDR3 length: 15 amino acids. The ends lost 7 bases at V and 7 bases at J; junction bases unmatched: 9. CDR1 and CDR2 from the germline V gene are SNHLY and FYNNEI.

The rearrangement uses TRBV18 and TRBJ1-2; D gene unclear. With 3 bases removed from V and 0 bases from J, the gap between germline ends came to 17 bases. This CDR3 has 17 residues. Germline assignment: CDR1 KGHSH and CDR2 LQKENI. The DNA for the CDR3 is TGTGCCAGCTCACCCTTCCTCGGAACGGGTTCTAACTATGGCTACACCTTC. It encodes CASSPFLGTGSNYGYTF.

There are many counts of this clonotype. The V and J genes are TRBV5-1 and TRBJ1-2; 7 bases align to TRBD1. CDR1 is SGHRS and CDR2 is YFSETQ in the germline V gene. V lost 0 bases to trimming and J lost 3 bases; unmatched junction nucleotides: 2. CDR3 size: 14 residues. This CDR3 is CASSLAQGDYGYTF. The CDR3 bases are TGCGCCAGCAGCTTGGCCCAGGGGGACTATGGCTACACCTTC.

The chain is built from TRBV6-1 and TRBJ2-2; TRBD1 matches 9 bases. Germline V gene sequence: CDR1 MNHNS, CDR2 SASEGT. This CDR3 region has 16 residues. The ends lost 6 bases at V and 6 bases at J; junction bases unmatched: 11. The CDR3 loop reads CASRPWGTGIAGELFF. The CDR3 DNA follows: TGTGCCAGCAGACCCTGGGGGACAGGGATAGCCGGGGAGCTGTTTTTT.

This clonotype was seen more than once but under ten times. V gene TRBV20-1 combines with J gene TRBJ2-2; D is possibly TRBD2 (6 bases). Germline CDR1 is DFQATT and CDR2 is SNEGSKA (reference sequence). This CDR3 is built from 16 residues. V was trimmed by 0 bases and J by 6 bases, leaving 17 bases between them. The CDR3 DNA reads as TGCAGTGCTAGAGACGCTAGCGTCCTATACGCCGGGGAGCTGTTTTTT. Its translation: CSARDASVLYAGELFF.

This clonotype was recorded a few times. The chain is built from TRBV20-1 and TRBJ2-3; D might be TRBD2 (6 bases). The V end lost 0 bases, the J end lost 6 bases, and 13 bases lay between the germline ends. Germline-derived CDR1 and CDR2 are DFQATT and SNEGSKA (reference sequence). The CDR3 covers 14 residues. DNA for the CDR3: TGCAGTGCTAGAGATTTCCGCAGCGGGGATACGCAGTATTTT. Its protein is CSARDFRSGDTQYF.

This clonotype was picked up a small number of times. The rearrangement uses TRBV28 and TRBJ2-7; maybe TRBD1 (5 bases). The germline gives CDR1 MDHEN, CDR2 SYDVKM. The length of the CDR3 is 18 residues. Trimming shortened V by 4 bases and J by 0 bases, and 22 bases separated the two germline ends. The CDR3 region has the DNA TGTGCCAGCAGTTCCCTAGGGTGGGGCCGAAAGAGCTCCTACGAGCAGTACTTC. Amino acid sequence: CASSSLGWGRKSSYEQYF.

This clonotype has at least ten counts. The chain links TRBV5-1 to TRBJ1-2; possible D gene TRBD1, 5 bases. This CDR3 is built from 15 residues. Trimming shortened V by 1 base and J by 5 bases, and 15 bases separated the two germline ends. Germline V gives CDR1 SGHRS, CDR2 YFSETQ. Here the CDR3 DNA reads TGCGCCAGCAGCTTGAGTTGGGGGTCAGCTTATGGCTACACCTTC. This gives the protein CASSLSWGSAYGYTF.

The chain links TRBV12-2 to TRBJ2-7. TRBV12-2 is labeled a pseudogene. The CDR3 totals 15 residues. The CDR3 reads CASRSLTGSAYEQYF. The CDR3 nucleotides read TGTGCAAGTCGCTCCTTGACGGGGAGTGCCTACGAGCAGTACTTC.

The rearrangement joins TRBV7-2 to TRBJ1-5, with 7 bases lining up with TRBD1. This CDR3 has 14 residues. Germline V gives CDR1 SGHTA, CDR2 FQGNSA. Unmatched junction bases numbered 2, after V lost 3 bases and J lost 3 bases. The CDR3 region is CASSLDRINQPQHF. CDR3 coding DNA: TGTGCCAGCAGCTTGGACAGGATCAATCAGCCCCAGCATTTT. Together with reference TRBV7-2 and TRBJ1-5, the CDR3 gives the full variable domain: GAGVSQSPSNKVTEKGKDVELRCDPISGHTALYWYRQSLGQGLEFLIYFQGNSAPDKSGLPSDRFSAERTGGSVSTLTIQRTQQEDSAVYLCASSLDRINQPQHFGDGTRLSIL.

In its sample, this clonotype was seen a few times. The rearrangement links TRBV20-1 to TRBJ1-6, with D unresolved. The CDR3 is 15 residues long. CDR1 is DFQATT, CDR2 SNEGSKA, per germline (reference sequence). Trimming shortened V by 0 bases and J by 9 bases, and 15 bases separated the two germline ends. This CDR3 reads CSAREEPGEGSPLHF. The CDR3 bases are TGCAGTGCTAGAGAGGAGCCCGGGGAAGGTTCACCCCTCCACTTT.

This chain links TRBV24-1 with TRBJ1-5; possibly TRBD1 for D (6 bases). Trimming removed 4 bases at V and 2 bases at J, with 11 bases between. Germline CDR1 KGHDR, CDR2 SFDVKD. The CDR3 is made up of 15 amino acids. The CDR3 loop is CATSERQDGNQPQHF. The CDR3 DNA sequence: TGTGCCACCAGTGAGCGACAGGATGGCAATCAGCCCCAGCATTTT.

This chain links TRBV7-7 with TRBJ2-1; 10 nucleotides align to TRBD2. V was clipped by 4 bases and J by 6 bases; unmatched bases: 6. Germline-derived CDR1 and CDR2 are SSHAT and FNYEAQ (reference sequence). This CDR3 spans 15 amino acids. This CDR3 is CASSSQREGFNEQFF. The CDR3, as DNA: TGTGCCAGCAGCTCCCAGCGGGAGGGATTCAATGAGCAGTTCTTC. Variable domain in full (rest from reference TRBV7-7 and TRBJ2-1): GAGVSQSPRYKVTKRGQDVTLRCDPISSHATLYWYQQALGQGPEFLTYFNYEAQPDKSGLPSDRFSAERPEGSISTLTIQRTEQRDSAMYRCASSSQREGFNEQFFGPGTRLTVL.

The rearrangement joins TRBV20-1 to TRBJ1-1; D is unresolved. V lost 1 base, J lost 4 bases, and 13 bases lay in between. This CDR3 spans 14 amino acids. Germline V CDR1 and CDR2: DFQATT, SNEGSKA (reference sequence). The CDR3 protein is CSARVPGHGTEAFF. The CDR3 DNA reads TGCAGTGCTAGAGTCCCGGGCCATGGCACTGAAGCTTTCTTT.